A single sample gave rise to the 14 T cell receptor beta chains below, sequenced in a study of blood T cell repertoires in COVID-19 (TCRdb year 2020). Libraries came from the immunoSEQ multiplex PCR assay. TCRdb took over this immuneACCESS table, retaining in-frame rearrangements with V and J assigned. Such tables are incomplete; in checked studies, under half of the missing clones stem from an unresolved V gene, and the remainder is unexplained. This sample holds a few hundred thousand clones; approximately 84% were observed only once. The leading ten clones occupy about 2.3% of the sample. The sequenced sample was peripheral blood. The receptors were sampled from a woman aged 60-75 years with acute or convalescent COVID-19.

The V gene is TRBV15, the J gene TRBJ1-5; D possibly corresponds to TRBD1 (5 bases). The CDR3 covers 16 residues. V was trimmed by 3 bases and J by 1 base, leaving 13 bases between them. Germline assignment: CDR1 LNHNV and CDR2 YYDKDF (reference sequence). The CDR3 reads CATSSETEISNQPQHF. The CDR3 region has the DNA TGTGCCACCAGCAGTGAGACAGAAATCAGCAATCAGCCCCAGCATTTT.

This chain connects TRBV2 to TRBJ1-2; unclear D gene. Trimming cost V 4 bases and J 3 bases, with 9 bases left between them. The CDR3 covers 13 residues. The germline CDR1 and CDR2 sequences are SNHLY and FYNNEI. The CDR3 sequence is CASSVGKDYGYTF. The CDR3 DNA sequence: TGTGCCAGCAGTGTGGGCAAGGACTATGGCTACACCTTC.

The V gene is TRBV27, the J gene TRBJ2-7; D remains unclear. Germline V gene sequence: CDR1 MNHEY, CDR2 SMNVEV (reference sequence). The CDR3 consists of 16 residues. With 5 bases removed from V and 0 bases from J, the gap between germline ends came to 17 bases. In DNA, the CDR3 is TGTGCCAGCAGTCCCGCGGTGGAACACCGCTCCTACGAGCAGTACTTC. Its protein is CASSPAVEHRSYEQYF.

The chain carries TRBV30 and TRBJ1-6, with 10 bases that match TRBD1. The CDR3 runs to 13 residues. Germline CDR1 reads GTSNPN; CDR2 reads SVGIG (reference sequence). V shed 1 base and J 13 bases; nucleotides not matched to a gene: 4. The CDR3 region is CAWSGQGAGPLHF. The CDR3, as DNA: TGTGCCTGGAGTGGACAGGGGGCTGGGCCCCTCCACTTT.

This chain connects TRBV12-5 to TRBJ2-7, with D possibly being TRBD1 (5 bases). CDR3 length: 13 residues. Germline V gene sequence: CDR1 LGHNT, CDR2 FRNRAP. V shed 1 base and J shed 4 bases, with 8 bases lying between them. The CDR3 sequence is CASGLAQEYEQYF. For the CDR3, the DNA is TGTGCTAGTGGTTTGGCACAGGAATACGAGCAGTACTTC.

This clone was seen only a few times. V and J are TRBV5-1 and TRBJ1-5, with D possibly being TRBD1 (6 bases). The V end lost 4 bases, the J end lost 4 bases, and 9 bases lay between the germline ends. This CDR3 is 13 amino acids long. Germline V lookup: CDR1 SGHRS, CDR2 YFSETQ. CDR3 DNA sequence: TGCGCCAGCAGCCCCCAGGGGAATCAGCCCCAGCATTTT. Translation: CASSPQGNQPQHF.

The genes are TRBV5-1 and TRBJ1-1, with D hard to call. This CDR3 spans 13 amino acids. Germline values: CDR1 SGHRS, CDR2 YFSETQ. The V end was cut by 5 bases, the J end by 0 bases, with 8 bases between. CDR3 coding DNA: TGCGCCAGCAGTTTACAGATGAACACTGAAGCTTTCTTT. Its protein is CASSLQMNTEAFF.

This clone was observed a handful of times. The same CDR3 arises from other DNA sequences in this sample as well. The V gene is TRBV6-2 or TRBV6-3, the J gene TRBJ1-1; 9 bases map to TRBD1. Germline V gene lookup returns CDR1 MNHEY and CDR2 SVGEGT. The ends lost 2 bases at V and 6 bases at J; junction bases unmatched: 7. The CDR3 consists of 15 residues. CDR3 residues: CASSYPGQGRPEAFF. In DNA, the CDR3 is TGTGCCAGCAGTTACCCGGGACAGGGTCGCCCTGAAGCTTTCTTT.

This chain uses TRBV24-1 with TRBJ2-7, with TRBD2 matching over 13 bases. The CDR3 contains 20 residues. With V trimmed by 4 bases and J by 0 bases, 14 bases remained unmatched. Germline CDR1 reads KGHDR; CDR2 reads SFDVKD. Here the CDR3 reads CATSDREGGLAGTSSYEQYF. The DNA of the CDR3 is TGTGCCACCAGTGACCGTGAGGGGGGACTAGCGGGGACTAGCTCCTACGAGCAGTACTTC.

This chain uses TRBV6-5 with TRBJ1-1; D call uncertain. V was pared by 7 bases and J by 0 bases, with 12 bases between. This CDR3 has 14 residues. CDR1 is MNHEY and CDR2 is SVGAGI in the germline V gene. The CDR3 protein is CASNLGHMNTEAFF. CDR3 DNA: TGTGCCAGCAATTTGGGCCACATGAACACTGAAGCTTTCTTT.

The chain recombines TRBV5-4 with TRBJ2-3; D ambiguous. CDR3 length: 14 amino acids. Trimming stripped 0 bases from V and 1 base from J, with 6 bases between. Per the germline V gene, CDR1 is SGHNT and CDR2 is YYREEE (reference sequence). The DNA of the CDR3 is TGTGCCAGCAGCTTGGCCAGTCGCACAGATACGCAGTATTTT. This translates into CASSLASRTDTQYF.

This chain joins TRBV9 and TRBJ2-1, with D possibly matching TRBD2 (5 bases). Germline lookup yields CDR1 SGDLS and CDR2 YYNGEE. V was trimmed by 4 bases and J by 5 bases, leaving 10 bases between them. The CDR3 sequence is 13 residues long. CDR3 sequence reads: CASSTRSDNEQFF. The CDR3 DNA is TGTGCCAGCAGCACACGTAGCGACAATGAGCAGTTCTTC.

The V gene is TRBV12-3 or TRBV12-4, the J gene TRBJ1-1; D is unclear. The CDR3 covers 13 residues. V was pared by 2 bases and J by 3 bases, with 7 bases between. The CDR3, as DNA: TGTGCCAGCAGTTTAAATCCGTACACTGAAGCTTTCTTT. It yields the protein CASSLNPYTEAFF.

This chain uses TRBV20-1 with TRBJ1-1; D is undetermined. The V and J ends lost 3 bases and 0 bases respectively, with 11 bases between them. CDR1 and CDR2 (germline): DFQATT, SNEGSKA (reference sequence). The CDR3 consists of 14 residues. The CDR3 nucleotides read TGCAGTGCTAGTGTCTGGCCGATGAACACTGAAGCTTTCTTT. As protein: CSASVWPMNTEAFF.